Sequencing of this TCR beta chain was carried out in a study of OX40 agonist ivuxolimab in advanced cancers. Profiling relied on immunoSEQ multiplex PCR, and the TCRdb table lists in-frame clones only, not all of them. Among 20,000 to 25,000 clones listed, less than 90% were seen once. The CDR3 totals 15 residues. The germline gives CDR1 PRHDT, CDR2 FYEKMQ (reference sequence). The V end lost 5 bases, the J end lost 0 bases, and 13 bases lay between the germline ends. The sample consisted of CD4+ or CD8+ T cells sorted from blood, taken in a trial of the OX40 agonist ivuxolimab. This rearrangement joins TRBV13 to TRBJ1-1, with a possible D match to TRBD1 (6 bases). The sequence derives from an adult with an advanced solid tumor such as melanoma, head and neck, liver or kidney cancer. The DNA of the CDR3 is TGTGCCAGCAGCAGCGCCCAGGGGATGAACACTGAAGCTTTCTTT. The encoded protein is CASSSAQGMNTEAFF. Full variable domain (remainder filled in from reference TRBV13 and TRBJ1-1): AAGVIQSPRHLIKEKRETATLKCYPIPRHDTVYWYQQGPGQDPQFLISFYEKMQSDKGSIPDRFSAQQFSDYHSELNMSSLELGDSALYFCASSSAQGMNTEAFFGQGTRLTVV.